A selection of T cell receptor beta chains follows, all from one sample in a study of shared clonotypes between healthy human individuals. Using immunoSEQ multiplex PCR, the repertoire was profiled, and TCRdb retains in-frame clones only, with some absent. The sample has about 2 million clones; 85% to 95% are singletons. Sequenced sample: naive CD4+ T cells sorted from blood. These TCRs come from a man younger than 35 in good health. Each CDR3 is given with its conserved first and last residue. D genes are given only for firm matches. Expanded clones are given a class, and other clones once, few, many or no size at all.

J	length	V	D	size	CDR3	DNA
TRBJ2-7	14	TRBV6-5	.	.	CASSGPLSSYEQYF	TGTGCCAGCAGCGGACCCCTCAGCTCCTACGAGCAGTACTTC
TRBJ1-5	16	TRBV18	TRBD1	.	CASSPLAGGGDQPQHF	TGTGCCAGCTCACCCTTGGCAGGGGGCGGGGATCAGCCCCAGCATTTT
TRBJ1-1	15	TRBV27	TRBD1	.	CASSLTGTVNTEAFF	TGTGCCAGCAGTTTAACCGGGACAGTTAACACTGAAGCTTTCTTT
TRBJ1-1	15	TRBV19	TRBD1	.	CASSVVDRANTEAFF	TGTGCCAGTAGTGTTGTGGACAGGGCCAACACTGAAGCTTTCTTT
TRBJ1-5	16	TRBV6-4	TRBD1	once	CASSDPTTGGVQPQHF	TGTGCCAGCAGTGACCCTACGACAGGGGGTGTGCAGCCCCAGCATTTT
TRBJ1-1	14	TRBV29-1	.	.	CSVPSGRGNTEAFF	TGCAGCGTGCCCTCCGGACGGGGGAACACTGAAGCTTTCTTT
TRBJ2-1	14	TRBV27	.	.	CASSWGAAYNEQFF	TGTGCCAGCAGTTGGGGGGCAGCCTACAATGAGCAGTTCTTC
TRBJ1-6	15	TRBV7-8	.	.	CASSLPQGTHSPLHF	TGTGCCAGCAGCCTACCCCAGGGAACGCATTCACCCCTCCACTTT
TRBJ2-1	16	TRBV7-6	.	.	CASSRGTFSSYNEQFF	TGTGCCAGCAGCCGAGGGACATTTAGCTCCTACAATGAGCAGTTCTTC
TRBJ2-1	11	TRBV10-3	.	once	CAISELNEQFF	TGTGCCATCAGTGAGTTGAATGAGCAGTTCTTC